This entry is about one T cell receptor beta chain. The antigen is undetermined. The treatment is: approximately 9-day PBMC culture with coronavirus spike peptide pools or control peptides (ViraFEST assay). Cultured CD4+ T cell DNA was sequenced using the Oncomine TCR Beta short-read assay. Someone extracted genomic DNA from cultured CD4+ T cells. TCRdb reprocessed the PCR reads via MiXCR and lists one record per CDR3 protein. The repertoire consists of 20,000 to 25,000 distinct CDR3 sequences, with 45% to 60% occurring once and the leading ten covering under 7%. The record originates from a study of vaccination and CD4 T cells after COVID-19. Whole-study context: The control cultures got either a CEFX pool, an HIV-1 Nef pool, or no peptide at all.

The CDR3 runs to 13 residues. V was cut by 5 bases and J by 4 bases, with 8 bases left in between. Germline V lookup: CDR1 SGHTA, CDR2 FQGNSA. The sequence was collected from a human donor who had recovered from COVID-19. Sequenced: CD4+ T cells from blood, cultured in vitro. V usage is TRBV7-2 and J usage is TRBJ2-2; D is possibly TRBD1 or TRBD2 (6 bases each). CDR3 region: CASSEGGTGELFF. The CDR3 DNA reads TGTGCCAGCAGCGAGGGGGGCACCGGGGAGCTGTTTTTT.